This T cell receptor (beta chain) was recovered during a study of T cells after yellow fever vaccination. A word on this clonotype: No antigen is known for it.

V gave up 0 bases and J gave up 7 bases, with 5 bases separating them. Germline CDR1 is SGHDT and CDR2 is YYEEEE. The CDR3 spans 12 residues. The authors made TCR cDNA by 5'RACE template switching, adding a universal primer site and UMIs. Each CDR3 protein is one row after TCRdb ran MiXCR on the 5' RACE reads. The sample shows approximately 300,000 distinct CDR3 sequences, around 6.8% of them seen only once. Study findings and constraints: Booster samples showed a return of most primary-vaccination clones (about 96% CD4, approximately 88% CD8). Although the secondary response was weaker, it peaked faster, at day 5 versus 15.

The chain couples TRBV5-6 to TRBJ1-3; D unclear. The sample here was PBMCs, taken about 49 days after the first yellow fever vaccination. The clonotype originates from a young man who received the YFV17D yellow fever vaccine. CDR3 region: CASSLGSNTIYF. The CDR3 DNA reads TGTGCCAGCAGCTTGGGATCGAACACCATATATTTT.